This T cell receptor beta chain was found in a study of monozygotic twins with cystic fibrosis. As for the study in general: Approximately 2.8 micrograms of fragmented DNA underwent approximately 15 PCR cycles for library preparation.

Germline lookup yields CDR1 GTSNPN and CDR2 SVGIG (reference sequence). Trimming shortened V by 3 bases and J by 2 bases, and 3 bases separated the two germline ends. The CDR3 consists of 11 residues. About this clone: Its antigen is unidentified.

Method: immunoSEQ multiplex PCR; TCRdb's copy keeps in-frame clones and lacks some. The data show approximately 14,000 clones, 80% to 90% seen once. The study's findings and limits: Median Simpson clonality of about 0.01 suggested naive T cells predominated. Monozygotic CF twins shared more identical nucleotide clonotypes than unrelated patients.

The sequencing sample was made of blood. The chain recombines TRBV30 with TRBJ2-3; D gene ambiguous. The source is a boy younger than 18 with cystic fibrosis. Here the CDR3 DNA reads TGTGCCTGGAGCATCACAGATACGCAGTATTTT. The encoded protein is CAWSITDTQYF.